A single sample is the source of the 10 T cell receptor beta chains below, sequenced in a study of shared clonotypes between healthy human individuals. Sequenced by immunoSEQ multiplex PCR; TCRdb stores in-frame clones only, minus some. Of roughly 1.5 million clones in the sample, approximately 98% were seen once. What was sequenced was naive CD4+ T cells sorted from blood. Subset of the sample: CD45RA+ positively selected. The receptors were gathered from a young man in good health.

This rearrangement joins TRBV6-4 to TRBJ2-1, with 8 bases identical to TRBD1. The V gene end was trimmed by 4 bases and the J gene end by 7 bases; junction bases not matched to a gene: 3. The CDR3 totals 13 residues. Germline CDR1 MRHNA, CDR2 SNTAGT. Written as DNA, the CDR3 is TGTGCCAGCAGTGTTGACAGGGGAAATGAGCAGTTCTTC. It yields the protein CASSVDRGNEQFF.

The gene calls are TRBV25-1 and TRBJ2-2; the match to TRBD2 covers 9 bases. The CDR3 length is 16 residues. Germline V gene sequence: CDR1 MGHDK, CDR2 SYGVNS. V dropped 4 bases and J dropped 4; count of bases not matched to a gene: 7. CDR3 amino acids: CASSVYIAGATGELFF. CDR3 DNA: TGTGCCAGCAGTGTATATATAGCGGGAGCCACCGGGGAGCTGTTTTTT.

J is TRBJ1-5 and V is TRBV28; no clear D. The germline V gene encodes CDR1 MDHEN and CDR2 SYDVKM. The V end was cut by 4 bases, the J end by 11 bases, with 12 bases between. CDR3 size: 12 residues. The CDR3 region is CASSSPSKAQHF. The DNA of the CDR3 is TGTGCCAGCAGTTCGCCCTCAAAGGCCCAGCATTTT.

This clone came up once. The CDR3 reads CASSSAGGGDTQYF. The CDR3 DNA reads TGTGCCAGCAGCTCAGCGGGAGGGGGAGATACGCAGTATTTT. This chain joins TRBV7-2 and TRBJ2-3, with 10 bases matching TRBD2. The germline CDR1 and CDR2 sequences are SGHTA and FQGNSA. This CDR3 is 14 amino acids long. V lost 4 bases to trimming and J lost 5 bases; unmatched junction nucleotides: 3.

A word on this clone: The sample holds other DNA sequences that translate to the same CDR3. The CDR3 DNA is TGCGCCAGCAGCTTGGCGGGAAATCAGCCCCAGCATTTT. Its translation: CASSLAGNQPQHF. This chain joins TRBV5-1 and TRBJ1-5, with unresolved D. The CDR3 is 13 residues long. Looked up from germline, CDR1 is SGHRS and CDR2 is YFSETQ. V was clipped by 0 bases and J by 4 bases, with 5 bases between them.

The V gene is TRBV30, the J gene TRBJ2-1; 7 bases map to TRBD2. The trim removed 1 base at V and 11 bases at J, leaving 2 bases unmatched. CDR3 length: 11 amino acids. Germline assignment: CDR1 GTSNPN and CDR2 SVGIG (reference sequence). Here the CDR3 reads CAWSGEGQQFF. CDR3 sequence (DNA): TGTGCCTGGAGTGGGGAGGGACAGCAGTTCTTC.

V and J are TRBV30 and TRBJ2-5, with TRBD1 matching over 7 bases. The junction had 3 bases not matched to a gene; V was cut back by 5 bases and J by 3 bases. Germline V gene sequence: CDR1 GTSNPN, CDR2 SVGIG (reference sequence). The CDR3 consists of 12 residues. The CDR3 loop is CAWQGVEETQYF. CDR3 nucleotide sequence: TGTGCCTGGCAGGGGGTGGAAGAGACCCAGTACTTC.

The chain uses TRBV7-2 and TRBJ2-4; possible D gene TRBD1, 5 bases. V was cut by 5 bases and J by 11 bases, with 16 bases left in between. This CDR3 spans 13 amino acids. In germline, CDR1 is SGHTA, CDR2 FQGNSA. CDR3: CASSPVRQGFQYF. The DNA for the CDR3 is TGTGCCAGCAGCCCCGTACGGCAGGGTTTTCAGTACTTC.

The J gene is TRBJ2-7, the V gene TRBV12-2; TRBD1 was called by the table and not checked on the DNA. TRBV12-2 is an annotated pseudogene. There are 14 residues in the CDR3. The CDR3 region has the DNA TGTGCAAGTCGCTCCGGACAGGGTTTGCACGAGCAGTACTTC. It is translated as CASRSGQGLHEQYF.

The chain uses TRBV5-1 and TRBJ2-3; no definite D call. The ends were cut back, 2 bases at V and 1 base at J, with 11 bases in the middle. The germline gives CDR1 SGHRS, CDR2 YFSETQ. The CDR3 extends over 15 amino acids. CDR3 DNA: TGCGCCAGCAGCTTCGGACGCTCCGGCACAGATACGCAGTATTTT. Its translation: CASSFGRSGTDTQYF.